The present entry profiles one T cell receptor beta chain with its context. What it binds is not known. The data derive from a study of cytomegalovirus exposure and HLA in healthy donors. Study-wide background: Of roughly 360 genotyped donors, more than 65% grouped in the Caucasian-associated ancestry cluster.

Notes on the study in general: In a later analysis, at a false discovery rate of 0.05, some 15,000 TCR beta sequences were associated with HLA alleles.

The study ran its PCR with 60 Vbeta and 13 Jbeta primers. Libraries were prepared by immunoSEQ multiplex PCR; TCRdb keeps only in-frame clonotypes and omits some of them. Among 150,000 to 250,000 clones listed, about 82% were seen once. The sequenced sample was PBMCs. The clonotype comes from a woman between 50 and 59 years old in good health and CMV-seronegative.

CDR3 bases: TGTGCCAGCAGCCCGGACAGGGGTGGGACTGAAGCTTTCTTT. As protein: CASSPDRGGTEAFF. The V gene is TRBV7-3, the J gene TRBJ1-1, with 9 bases aligning to TRBD1. Trimming at V came to 5 bases and at J to 5 bases, leaving 6 bases not matched to a gene. The V gene's germline CDR1 is SGHTA and CDR2 FQGTGA. The CDR3 covers 14 residues.